Each of the 20 T cell receptor beta chains below was sequenced from the same sample in a study of T cells in Graves' hyperthyroidism and ophthalmopathy. The investigators amplified TCR beta CDR3 regions from RNA transcripts. With the HTBI primer set, the TCR CDR3 went through a first round of RT-PCR. MiXCR, run by TCRdb on the multiplex PCR reads, gives a single entry per CDR3 protein. In the table there are 500,000 to 600,000 distinct CDR3 sequences, 15% to 20% of which are singletons. Sequenced input: blood. These receptors were taken from a man aged 35 to 55 with Graves' ophthalmopathy.

The gene calls are TRBV7-6 and TRBJ2-2, with D tentatively TRBD1 or TRBD2 (5 bases each). CDR3 length: 16 amino acids. Germline assignment: CDR1 SGHVS and CDR2 FNYEAQ. Trimming removed 4 bases from V and 6 bases from J, with 18 bases in between. This chain's CDR3 is CASSSWDGEDAGELFF. CDR3 sequence (DNA): TGTGCCAGCAGCTCCTGGGACGGCGAAGATGCCGGGGAGCTGTTTTTT.

This clonotype was seen a few times. The chain employs TRBV27 and TRBJ2-1, with TRBD2 matching 9 bases. The germline CDR1 and CDR2 sequences are MNHEY and SMNVEV (reference sequence). CDR3 length: 16 amino acids. After removal of 2 bases from V and 9 bases from J, the junction contained 11 bases not matched to a gene. CDR3 loop: CASSLQGTSRGGEQFF. The CDR3 nucleotides are TGTGCCAGCAGTTTACAGGGGACTAGCAGGGGAGGTGAGCAGTTCTTC.

The sample holds many counts of this clonotype. The chain uses TRBV5-1 and TRBJ2-7, with 11 bases that match TRBD1. Per the germline V gene, CDR1 is SGHRS and CDR2 is YFSETQ. The junction had 6 bases not matched to a gene; V was cut back by 4 bases and J by 6 bases. The length of the CDR3 is 14 residues. The CDR3: CASSRDRGTGEQYF. CDR3 DNA sequence: TGCGCCAGCAGCCGGGACAGGGGGACGGGCGAGCAGTACTTC.

The chain carries TRBV3-1 and TRBJ2-7, with a weak D call TRBD1 (6 bases). From germline, CDR1 is LGHDT and CDR2 YNNKEL (reference sequence). Trimming took 4 bases from V and 2 from J, leaving 12 bases between them. The CDR3 is made up of 14 amino acids. The CDR3 DNA sequence: TGTGCCAGCAGCCTCCCCGGGACACCCTACGAGCAGTACTTC. Encoded protein: CASSLPGTPYEQYF.

To note about this clonotype: A much larger clone lies one base from this, so it may be a read error. The V call is TRBV27, the J call TRBJ2-7, with 8 positions matching TRBD2. Looked up from germline, CDR1 is MNHEY and CDR2 is SMNVEV (reference sequence). This CDR3 comprises 16 residues. After removal of 7 bases from V and 0 bases from J, the junction contained 11 bases not matched to a gene. The CDR3 DNA reads TGTGCCAGCAAGTTCGCGGGGGGTTCCGGCTCCTACGAGCAGTACTTC. Amino acids: CASKFAGGSGSYEQYF.

The rearrangement uses TRBV7-2 and TRBJ2-1, with D perhaps matching TRBD2 (5 bases). CDR3 size: 16 residues. Trimming cost V 4 bases and J 0 bases, with 13 bases left between them. Germline lookup yields CDR1 SGHTA and CDR2 FQGNSA. Here the CDR3 reads CASSSSEGSSYNEQFF. CDR3 nucleotide sequence: TGTGCCAGCAGCTCCTCTGAGGGCAGCTCCTACAATGAGCAGTTCTTC.

This clonotype appeared many times. The chain recombines TRBV12-3 or TRBV12-4 with TRBJ1-5, with 7 bases aligning to TRBD1. This CDR3 has 15 residues. Trimming cost V 2 bases and J 5 bases; bases outside gene matches: 6. The CDR3 reads CASSLQQGPDQPQHF. The CDR3 DNA is TGTGCCAGCAGTTTACAACAGGGGCCTGATCAGCCCCAGCATTTT.

V and J are TRBV3-1 and TRBJ2-1; 15 nucleotides line up with TRBD2. From germline, CDR1 is LGHDT and CDR2 YNNKEL (reference sequence). The CDR3 is 16 amino acids. With 4 bases clipped from V and 6 bases from J, the junction kept 4 bases outside the gene matches. CDR3 sequence reads: CASSRWTSGRGNEQFF. The CDR3 DNA sequence: TGTGCCAGCAGCCGGTGGACTAGCGGGAGGGGCAATGAGCAGTTCTTC.

The genes are TRBV4-1 and TRBJ1-1; 8 bases match TRBD1. Germline values: CDR1 MGHRA, CDR2 YSYEKL. V gave up 7 bases and J gave up 3 bases; unmatched junction bases: 19. There are 18 residues in the CDR3. CDR3 sequence reads: CASNTGFLRGRRDTEAFF. The CDR3 DNA reads TGCGCCAGCAACACCGGGTTCCTCAGGGGGCGAAGGGACACTGAAGCTTTCTTT.

The table lists this clonotype with a few counts. This CDR3 is CATSDGGSGTSGNNEQFF. DNA of the CDR3: TGTGCCACCAGTGATGGGGGCTCCGGGACTAGCGGTAACAATGAGCAGTTCTTC. This chain links TRBV24-1 with TRBJ2-1, with 11 bases that match TRBD2. The CDR3 is 18 residues long. Germline trimming cut 3 bases from V and 5 bases from J; bases unmatched to any gene: 11. CDR1 is KGHDR, CDR2 SFDVKD, per germline.

This clonotype was seen ten or more times. The rearrangement links TRBV12-3 or TRBV12-4 to TRBJ1-1; the D is unclear. The CDR3 length is 13 residues. The V end lost 2 bases, the J end lost 1 base, and 5 bases lay between the germline ends. CDR3 nucleotide sequence: TGTGCCAGCAGTTTACTGTCGAACACTGAAGCTTTCTTT. Protein sequence: CASSLLSNTEAFF.

This clonotype has ten or more counts. The J gene is TRBJ1-1, the V gene TRBV18, with 7 bases that match TRBD1. Per germline, CDR1 KGHSH and CDR2 LQKENI. V shed 3 bases and J 4 bases; nucleotides not matched to a gene: 11. CDR3 length: 16 amino acids. This CDR3 reads CASSPGRGVPGTEAFF. The CDR3 coding sequence is TGTGCCAGCTCACCGGGCAGGGGGGTCCCTGGCACTGAAGCTTTCTTT.

The chain has TRBV4-3 and TRBJ2-3; 8 bases agree with TRBD2. From germline, CDR1 is LGHNA and CDR2 YSLEER. The CDR3 runs 17 residues. After removal of 5 bases from V and 3 bases from J, the junction contained 13 bases not matched to a gene. The CDR3 region is CASSVKVSGDGTDTQYF. The CDR3 coding sequence is TGCGCCAGCAGCGTCAAAGTTAGCGGGGATGGGACAGATACGCAGTATTTT.

This clonotype was counted ten times or more. The V and J genes are TRBV18 and TRBJ1-2; 8 positions match TRBD1. Germline V lookup: CDR1 KGHSH, CDR2 LQKENI. CDR3 length: 17 amino acids. The trim removed 3 bases at V and 1 base at J, leaving 10 bases unmatched. This chain's CDR3 is CASSPPGTGILNYGYTF. The CDR3 nucleotides read TGTGCCAGCTCACCTCCCGGGACAGGCATCCTTAACTATGGCTACACCTTC.

This clonotype appeared many times. J is TRBJ2-3 and V is TRBV3-1, with D possibly being TRBD2 (6 bases). The CDR3 runs 16 residues. Deletions cut 6 bases from V and 6 bases from J, with 22 bases between. Germline CDR1 and CDR2: LGHDT and YNNKEL (reference sequence). The CDR3 here is CASSRRGGDSSDTQYF. The CDR3 nucleotides are TGTGCCAGCAGTCGACGAGGCGGGGACTCGTCGGATACGCAGTATTTT.

The CDR3 DNA follows: TGTGCCAGCATCTCCTTTGGGTCCTACGAGCAGTACTTC. This encodes CASISFGSYEQYF. The chain is built from TRBV7-9 and TRBJ2-7, with D uncertain. Germline loops: CDR1 SEHNR, CDR2 FQNEAQ (reference sequence). V lost 7 bases, J lost 1 base, and 11 bases lay in between. The CDR3 has 13 residues.

Ten or more counts support this clonotype. CDR3 in amino acids: CSAWDRGVLAGGATGELFF. In DNA form, the CDR3 reads TGCAGTGCTTGGGACAGGGGGGTGCTAGCGGGAGGGGCTACCGGGGAGCTGTTTTTT. V and J are TRBV20-1 and TRBJ2-2; possible D gene TRBD2, 12 bases. V lost 5 bases and J lost 5, with 30 bases in between. This CDR3 is built from 19 residues. The germline V gene has CDR1 DFQATT and CDR2 SNEGSKA (reference sequence).

This clonotype was seen more than once but under ten times. V gene TRBV5-1 combines with J gene TRBJ1-2; D gene ambiguous. This CDR3 region has 14 residues. Germline CDR1 reads SGHRS; CDR2 reads YFSETQ. V lost 4 bases to trimming and J lost 7 bases, with 17 bases between them. CDR3 residues: CASSQPSAASGYTF. CDR3 sequence (DNA): TGCGCCAGCAGCCAGCCATCGGCGGCGAGTGGCTACACCTTC.

The gene calls are TRBV10-3 and TRBJ2-7; D is tentatively TRBD1 or TRBD2 (5 bases each). Germline V gene sequence: CDR1 ENHRY, CDR2 SYGVKD. This CDR3 comprises 16 residues. V was trimmed by 2 bases and J by 2 bases, leaving 16 bases between them. The CDR3 region is CAISENTGTDPYEQYF. In DNA form, the CDR3 reads TGTGCCATCAGTGAGAATACGGGGACCGACCCCTACGAGCAGTACTTC.

This clonotype occurred a few times. The rearrangement uses TRBV27 and TRBJ2-5; 8 bases agree with TRBD2. Germline lookup yields CDR1 MNHEY and CDR2 SMNVEV (reference sequence). This CDR3 spans 15 amino acids. Losses at the gene ends were 5 bases for V and 2 bases for J; bases not matched to a gene: 7. DNA of the CDR3: TGTGCCAGCAGTCCACTAGCGGACCTTCAAGAGACCCAGTACTTC. It specifies CASSPLADLQETQYF.